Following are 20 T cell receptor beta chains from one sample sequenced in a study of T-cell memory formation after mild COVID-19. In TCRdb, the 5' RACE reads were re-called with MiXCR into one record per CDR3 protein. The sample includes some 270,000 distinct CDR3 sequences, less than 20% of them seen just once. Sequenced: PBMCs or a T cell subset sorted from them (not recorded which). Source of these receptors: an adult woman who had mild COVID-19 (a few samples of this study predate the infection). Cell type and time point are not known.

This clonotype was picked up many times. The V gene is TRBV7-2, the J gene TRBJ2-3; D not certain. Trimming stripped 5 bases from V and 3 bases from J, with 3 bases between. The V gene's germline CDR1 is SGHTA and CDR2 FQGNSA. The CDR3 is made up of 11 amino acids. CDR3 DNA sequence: TGTGCCAGCAGCCAAACAGATACGCAGTATTTT. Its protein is CASSQTDTQYF.

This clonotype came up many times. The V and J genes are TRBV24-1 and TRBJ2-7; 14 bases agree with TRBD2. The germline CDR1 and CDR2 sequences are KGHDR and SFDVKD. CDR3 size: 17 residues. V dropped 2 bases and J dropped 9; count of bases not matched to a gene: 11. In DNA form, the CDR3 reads TGTGCCACCAGTGATTCACGCCGGGGACTAGCGGGAGAAGGGCAGTACTTC. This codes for CATSDSRRGLAGEGQYF.

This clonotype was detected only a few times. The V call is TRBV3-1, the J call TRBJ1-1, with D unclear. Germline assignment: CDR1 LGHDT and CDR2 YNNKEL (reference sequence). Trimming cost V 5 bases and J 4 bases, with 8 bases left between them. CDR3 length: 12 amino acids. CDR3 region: CASSKLGTEAFF. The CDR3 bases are TGTGCCAGCAGCAAATTAGGCACTGAAGCTTTCTTT.

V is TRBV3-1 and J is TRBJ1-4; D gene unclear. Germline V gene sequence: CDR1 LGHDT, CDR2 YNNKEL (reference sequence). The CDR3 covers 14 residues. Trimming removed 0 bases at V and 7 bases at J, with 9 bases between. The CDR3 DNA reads TGTGCCAGCAGCCAAGATACGGGTGGTGAAAAACTGTTTTTT. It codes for CASSQDTGGEKLFF.

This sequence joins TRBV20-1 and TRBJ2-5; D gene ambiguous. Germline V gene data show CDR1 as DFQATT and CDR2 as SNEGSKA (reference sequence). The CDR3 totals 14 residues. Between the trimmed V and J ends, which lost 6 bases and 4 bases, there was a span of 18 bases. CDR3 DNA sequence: TGCAGTGCCCCCGTCTCTAGAATACTAGAGACCCAGTACTTC. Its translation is CSAPVSRILETQYF.

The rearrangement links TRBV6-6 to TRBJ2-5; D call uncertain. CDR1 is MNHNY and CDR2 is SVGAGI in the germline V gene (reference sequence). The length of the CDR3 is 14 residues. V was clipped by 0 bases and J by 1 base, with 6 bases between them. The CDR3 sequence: CASSYSTTQETQYF. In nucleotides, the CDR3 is TGTGCCAGCAGTTACTCGACAACCCAAGAGACCCAGTACTTC.

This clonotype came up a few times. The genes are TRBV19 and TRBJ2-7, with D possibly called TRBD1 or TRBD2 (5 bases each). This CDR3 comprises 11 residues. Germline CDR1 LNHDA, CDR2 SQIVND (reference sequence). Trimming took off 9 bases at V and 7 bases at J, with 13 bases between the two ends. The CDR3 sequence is CASRGVGEQYF. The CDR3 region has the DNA TGTGCCAGCCGAGGGGTGGGGGAGCAGTACTTC.

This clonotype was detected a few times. In DNA, the CDR3 is TGTGCCAGCAGCCAAGGTCGGGCCGGGGAGCTGTTTTTT. It yields the protein CASSQGRAGELFF. V and J are TRBV3-1 and TRBJ2-2; no definite D call. Trimming pared 1 base from V and 6 bases from J, leaving 6 bases between. CDR3 length equals 13 residues. The germline gives CDR1 LGHDT, CDR2 YNNKEL (reference sequence).

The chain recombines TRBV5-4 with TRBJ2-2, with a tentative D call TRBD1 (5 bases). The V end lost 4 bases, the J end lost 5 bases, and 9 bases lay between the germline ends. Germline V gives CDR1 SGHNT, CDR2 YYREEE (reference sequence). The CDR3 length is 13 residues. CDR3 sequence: CASSKGQTGELFF. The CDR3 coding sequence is TGTGCCAGCAGCAAGGGGCAGACCGGGGAGCTGTTTTTT.

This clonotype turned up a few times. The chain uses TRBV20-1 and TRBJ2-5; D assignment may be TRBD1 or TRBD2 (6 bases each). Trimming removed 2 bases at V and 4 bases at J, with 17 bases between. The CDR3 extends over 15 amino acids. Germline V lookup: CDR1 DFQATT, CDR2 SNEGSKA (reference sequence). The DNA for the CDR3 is TGCAGTGCTAGAAACGCTGGAGGGGGAGGAGAGACCCAGTACTTC. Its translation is CSARNAGGGGETQYF.

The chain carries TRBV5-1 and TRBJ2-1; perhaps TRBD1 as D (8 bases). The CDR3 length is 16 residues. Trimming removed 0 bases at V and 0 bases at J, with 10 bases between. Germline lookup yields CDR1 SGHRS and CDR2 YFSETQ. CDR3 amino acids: CASSLDRGGSYNEQFF. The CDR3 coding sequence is TGCGCCAGCAGCTTGGACAGGGGGGGCTCCTACAATGAGCAGTTCTTC. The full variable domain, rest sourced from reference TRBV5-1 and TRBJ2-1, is KAGVTQTPRYLIKTRGQQVTLSCSPISGHRSVSWYQQTPGQGLQFLFEYFSETQRNKGNFPGRFSGRQFSNSRSEMNVSTLELGDSALYLCASSLDRGGSYNEQFFGPGTRLTVL.

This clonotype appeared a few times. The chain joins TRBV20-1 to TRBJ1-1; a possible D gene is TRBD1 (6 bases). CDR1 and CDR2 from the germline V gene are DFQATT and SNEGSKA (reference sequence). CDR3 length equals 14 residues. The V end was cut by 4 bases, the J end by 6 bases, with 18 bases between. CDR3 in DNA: TGCAGTGCTAACTACAGGGCCGGGGTCGCTGAAGCTTTCTTT. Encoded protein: CSANYRAGVAEAFF.

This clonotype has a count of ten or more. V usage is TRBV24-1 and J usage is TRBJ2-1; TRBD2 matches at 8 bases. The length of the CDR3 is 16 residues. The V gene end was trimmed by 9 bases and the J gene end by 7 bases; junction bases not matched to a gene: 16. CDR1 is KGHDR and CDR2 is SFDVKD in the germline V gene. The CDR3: CATSSPAGVRMNEQFF. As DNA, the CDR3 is TGTGCCACCTCGTCGCCAGCGGGAGTGAGGATGAATGAGCAGTTCTTC.

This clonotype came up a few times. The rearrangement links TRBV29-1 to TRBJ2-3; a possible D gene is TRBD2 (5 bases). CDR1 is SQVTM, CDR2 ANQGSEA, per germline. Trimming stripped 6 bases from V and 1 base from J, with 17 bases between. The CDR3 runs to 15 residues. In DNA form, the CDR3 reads TGCAGCGTCGGAACTTCGCGGGTAGGCACAGATACGCAGTATTTT. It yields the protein CSVGTSRVGTDTQYF.

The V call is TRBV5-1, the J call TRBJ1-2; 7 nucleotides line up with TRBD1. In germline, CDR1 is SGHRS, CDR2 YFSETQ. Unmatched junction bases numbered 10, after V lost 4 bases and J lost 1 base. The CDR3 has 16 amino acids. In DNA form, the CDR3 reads TGCGCCAGCAGCCACGTGACAGGGAGACATAACTATGGCTACACCTTC. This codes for CASSHVTGRHNYGYTF.

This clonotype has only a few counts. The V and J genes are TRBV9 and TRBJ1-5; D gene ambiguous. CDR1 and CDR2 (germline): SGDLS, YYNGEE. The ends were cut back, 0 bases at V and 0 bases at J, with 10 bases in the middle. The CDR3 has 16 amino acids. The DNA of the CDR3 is TGTGCCAGCAGCGTAGTGGCCGAAGATAGCAATCAGCCCCAGCATTTT. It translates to CASSVVAEDSNQPQHF.

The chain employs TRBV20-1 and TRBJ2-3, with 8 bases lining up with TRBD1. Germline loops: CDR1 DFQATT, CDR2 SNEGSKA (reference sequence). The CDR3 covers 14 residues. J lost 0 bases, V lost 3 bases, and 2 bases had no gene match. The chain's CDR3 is CSASQGASTDTQYF. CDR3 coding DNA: TGCAGTGCTAGCCAGGGGGCCAGCACAGATACGCAGTATTTT.

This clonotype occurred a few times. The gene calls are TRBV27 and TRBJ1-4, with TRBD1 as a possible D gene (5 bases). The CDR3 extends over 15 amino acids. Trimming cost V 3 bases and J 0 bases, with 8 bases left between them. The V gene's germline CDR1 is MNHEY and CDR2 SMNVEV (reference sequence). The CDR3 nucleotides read TGTGCCAGCAGTTTCCTAGGGGCAACTAATGAAAAACTGTTTTTT. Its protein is CASSFLGATNEKLFF.

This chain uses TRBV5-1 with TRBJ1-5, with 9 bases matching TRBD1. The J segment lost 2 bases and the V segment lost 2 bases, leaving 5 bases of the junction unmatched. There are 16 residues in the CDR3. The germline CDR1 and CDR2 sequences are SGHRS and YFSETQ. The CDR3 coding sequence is TGCGCCAGCAGCTTAACAGGGGGCAAAGGCAATCAGCCCCAGCATTTT. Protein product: CASSLTGGKGNQPQHF.

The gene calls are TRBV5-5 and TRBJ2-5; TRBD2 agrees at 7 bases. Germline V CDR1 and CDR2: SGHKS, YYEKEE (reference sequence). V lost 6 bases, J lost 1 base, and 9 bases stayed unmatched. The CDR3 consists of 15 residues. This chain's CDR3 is CASTRGSGVQETQYF. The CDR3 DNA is TGTGCCAGCACACGCGGGAGTGGGGTCCAAGAGACCCAGTACTTC.